This T cell receptor beta chain was captured by sequencing in a study of blood T cell repertoires in COVID-19. Study context: COVID-19 samples collected from the United States, Italy and Spain covered acute and convalescent phases.

Methods used by the authors: Amplification with reference gene primers provided the estimates of nucleated cell counts. The table came from immunoSEQ multiplex PCR; TCRdb's copy has only in-frame clones and leaves some out. V and J calls and clone size follow that table, whereas D and trimming were derived from the DNA. Seen here are 240,000 or so clones, around 88% observed once, and the top ten hold around 2%. The CDR3 extends over 17 amino acids. Germline V gene data show CDR1 as SGHAT and CDR2 as FQNNGV. V shed 1 base, J shed 0 bases, and the junction held 9 bases outside the gene matches. Individuals drawn from approximately 26 US areas were roughly 18 to 89 years old. Clinical histories supplied by participants themselves formed the basis of cohort assignment.

The sample consisted of PBMCs or T cells enriched from blood (not recorded which). This receptor was taken from a woman in her forties or fifties who had recovered from COVID-19. V usage is TRBV11-2 and J usage is TRBJ2-7, with 7 bases fitting TRBD1. The CDR3 loop is CASSLGDRRTLSYEQYF. In DNA form, the CDR3 reads TGTGCCAGCAGCTTAGGGGACAGAAGAACCCTCTCCTACGAGCAGTACTTC.